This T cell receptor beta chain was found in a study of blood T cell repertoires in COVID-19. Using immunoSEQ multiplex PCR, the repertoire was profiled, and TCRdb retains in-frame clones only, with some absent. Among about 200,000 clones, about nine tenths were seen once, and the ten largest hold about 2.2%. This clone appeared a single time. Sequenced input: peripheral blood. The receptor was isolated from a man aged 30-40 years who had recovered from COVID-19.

The CDR3 coding sequence is TGTGCCAGCACCACAGAAAGGCCTTCTGTGAATGGCTACACCTTC. Amino acid sequence: CASTTERPSVNGYTF. The V gene is TRBV6-5, the J gene TRBJ1-2, with D uncertain. Trimming cost V 7 bases and J 6 bases, with 21 bases left between them. This CDR3 region has 15 residues. Germline CDR1 reads MNHEY; CDR2 reads SVGAGI.